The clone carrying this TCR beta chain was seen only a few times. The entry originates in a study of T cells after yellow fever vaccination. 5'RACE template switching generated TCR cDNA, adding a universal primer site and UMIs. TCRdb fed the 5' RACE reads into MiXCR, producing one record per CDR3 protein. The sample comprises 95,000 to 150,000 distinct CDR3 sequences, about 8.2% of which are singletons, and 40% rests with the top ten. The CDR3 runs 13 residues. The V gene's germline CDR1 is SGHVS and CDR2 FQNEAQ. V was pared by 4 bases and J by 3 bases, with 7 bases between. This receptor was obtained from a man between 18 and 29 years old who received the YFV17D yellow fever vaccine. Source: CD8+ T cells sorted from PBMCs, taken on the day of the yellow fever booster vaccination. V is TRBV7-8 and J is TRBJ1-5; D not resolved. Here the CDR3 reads CASSSGFNQPQHF. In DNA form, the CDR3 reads TGTGCCAGCAGCTCAGGATTCAATCAGCCCCAGCATTTT.